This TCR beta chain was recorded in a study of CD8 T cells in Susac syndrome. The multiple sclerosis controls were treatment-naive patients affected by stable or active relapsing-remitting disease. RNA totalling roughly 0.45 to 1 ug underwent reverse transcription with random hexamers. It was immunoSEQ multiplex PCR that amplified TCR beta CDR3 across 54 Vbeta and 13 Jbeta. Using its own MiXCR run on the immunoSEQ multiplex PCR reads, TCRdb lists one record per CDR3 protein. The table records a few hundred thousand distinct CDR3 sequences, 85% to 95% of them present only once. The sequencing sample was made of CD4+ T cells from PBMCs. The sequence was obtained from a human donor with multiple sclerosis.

CDR3 region: CARSSRDRGGSYEQYV. The CDR3 nucleotides read TGTGCCAGATCATCTCGGGACAGGGGAGGGTCCTACGAGCAGTACGTC. The V and J genes are TRBV21-1 and TRBJ2-7; TRBD1 is the table's D call, not checked against the DNA. TRBV21-1 is deemed a pseudogene. The length of the CDR3 is 16 residues.